This section outlines one T cell receptor beta chain sequence together with its context. Antigen specificity is unknown. The data were obtained in a study of T cells expressing NK-cell markers. Turning to the study itself: Sorted CD3+CD56-NKG2C+, CD3+CD56+NKG2C- and CD3+CD56+NKG2C+ T cells were the source of the TCR beta repertoires. Seven HCMV-seropositive donors and one seronegative donor made up the eight sequenced donors.

No DNA is given; TCRdb re-called the 5' RACE reads and lists each CDR3 protein once. Its clone listing holds a few hundred thousand distinct CDR3 sequences. Overall study findings and caveats: HCMV specificity of the expanded NKG2C+ T cell clones stayed unclear. NKG2C+ dominant clonotypes from more than 5 donors made up roughly 1.0-7.5% of CD8+ T cells.

The sequence came from a man aged 18 to 69 in good health. Sequenced: blood T cells: a sorted CD56 or NKG2C T cell subset, CD4+ or CD8+ T cells, or bulk PBMC T cells (not recorded which).

The CDR3 loop is CSARDPGTSGGDINIQYF. The chain combines TRBV20-1 with TRBJ2-4; the TCRdb D gene call, TRBD2, has no DNA to confirm it. In germline, CDR1 is DFQATT, CDR2 SNEGSKA (reference sequence). The CDR3 sequence is 18 residues long.